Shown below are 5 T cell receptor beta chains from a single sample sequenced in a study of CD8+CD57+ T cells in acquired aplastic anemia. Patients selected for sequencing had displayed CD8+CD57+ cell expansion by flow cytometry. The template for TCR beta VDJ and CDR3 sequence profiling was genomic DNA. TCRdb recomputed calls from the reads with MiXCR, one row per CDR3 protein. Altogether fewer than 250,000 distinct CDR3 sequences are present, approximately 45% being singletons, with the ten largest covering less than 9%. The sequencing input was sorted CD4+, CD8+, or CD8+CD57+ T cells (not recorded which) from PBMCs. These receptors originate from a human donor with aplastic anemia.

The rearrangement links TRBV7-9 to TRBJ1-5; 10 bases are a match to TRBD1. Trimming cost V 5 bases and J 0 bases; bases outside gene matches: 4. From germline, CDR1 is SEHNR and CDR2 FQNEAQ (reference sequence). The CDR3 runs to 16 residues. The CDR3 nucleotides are TGTGCCAGCAGCCTGGGACAGGGGTATAGCAATCAGCCCCAGCATTTT. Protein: CASSLGQGYSNQPQHF.

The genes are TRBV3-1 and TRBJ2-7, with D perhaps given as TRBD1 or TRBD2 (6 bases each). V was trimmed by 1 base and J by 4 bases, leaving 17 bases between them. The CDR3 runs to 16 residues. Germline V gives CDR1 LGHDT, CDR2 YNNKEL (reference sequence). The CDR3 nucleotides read TGTGCCAGCAGCCAAGTGTCCGGGGGCAGGACGTACGAGCAGTACTTC. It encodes CASSQVSGGRTYEQYF.

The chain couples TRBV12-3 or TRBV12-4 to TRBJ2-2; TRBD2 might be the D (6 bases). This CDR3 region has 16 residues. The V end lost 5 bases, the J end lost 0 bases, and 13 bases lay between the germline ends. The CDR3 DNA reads TGTGCCAGCAGTGGGAGCGGACTAACGAACACCGGGGAGCTGTTTTTT. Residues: CASSGSGLTNTGELFF.

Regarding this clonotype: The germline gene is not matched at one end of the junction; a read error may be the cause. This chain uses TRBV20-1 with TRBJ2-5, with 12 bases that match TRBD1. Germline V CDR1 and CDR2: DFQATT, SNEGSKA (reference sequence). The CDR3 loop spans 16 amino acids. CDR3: CSARDHWDRGRETQHF. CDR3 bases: TGCAGCGCTAGAGATCATTGGGACAGGGGGCGAGAGACCCAGCACTTC.

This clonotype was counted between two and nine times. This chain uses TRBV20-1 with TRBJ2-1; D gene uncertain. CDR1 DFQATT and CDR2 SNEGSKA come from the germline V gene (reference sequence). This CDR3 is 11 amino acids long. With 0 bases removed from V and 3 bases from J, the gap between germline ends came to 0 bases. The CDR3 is CSARDYNEQFF. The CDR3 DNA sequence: TGCAGTGCTAGAGACTACAATGAGCAGTTCTTC.